This passage covers 18 T cell receptor beta chains from one sample sequenced in a study of cytomegalovirus exposure and HLA in healthy donors. Primers for the PCR totalled 60 Vbeta and 13 Jbeta. Assay used: immunoSEQ multiplex PCR; TCRdb lists only in-frame clones, some missing. The table lists fewer than 250,000 clones, about 87% of them singletons. Sequenced input: PBMCs. The receptors were sampled from a woman aged 18-35 years in good health and CMV-seronegative.

This sequence joins TRBV11-2 and TRBJ2-5, with 8 nucleotides matching TRBD2. The J call may not be correct, given that the DNA end is closer to TRBJ2-7. This CDR3 is 16 amino acids long. In germline, CDR1 is SGHAT, CDR2 FQNNGV. In DNA, the CDR3 is TGTGCCAGCAGCCCCGGGGGGGCCACCCAATTCTACGAGCAGTACTTC. Encoded protein: CASSPGGATQFYEQYF.

This clone was observed at least ten times. The rearrangement uses TRBV14 and TRBJ1-1, with a tentative D call TRBD1 (5 bases). CDR3 length equals 15 residues. Trimming took 1 base from V and 0 from J, leaving 9 bases between them. CDR1 and CDR2 (germline): SGHDN, FVKESK. DNA for the CDR3: TGTGCCAGCAGCCAAGCTGGGGCGCTGAACACTGAAGCTTTCTTT. Its protein is CASSQAGALNTEAFF.

Turning to this clone: In the same sample, other DNA sequences code for this CDR3. This sequence joins TRBV2 and TRBJ2-7, with 7 bases lining up with TRBD1. Germline lookup yields CDR1 SNHLY and CDR2 FYNNEI. This CDR3 is 12 amino acids long. The V segment lost 4 bases and the J segment 3 bases; nucleotides outside the gene matches: 0. This chain's CDR3 is CASSGQGYEQYF. CDR3 coding DNA: TGTGCCAGCAGTGGACAGGGCTACGAGCAGTACTTC.

V is TRBV5-5 and J is TRBJ1-1; weak D call: TRBD1 (5 bases). Trimming shortened V by 4 bases and J by 6 bases, and 19 bases separated the two germline ends. CDR1 and CDR2 (germline): SGHKS, YYEKEE (reference sequence). The CDR3 length is 15 residues. The CDR3 sequence is CASSRDWAGEAEAFF. CDR3 nucleotides: TGTGCCAGCAGCCGTGATTGGGCGGGGGAGGCTGAAGCTTTCTTT.

The chain combines TRBV2 with TRBJ2-2; D ambiguous. The CDR3 has 14 amino acids. Trimming stripped 0 bases from V and 1 base from J, with 3 bases between. The germline gives CDR1 SNHLY, CDR2 FYNNEI. The CDR3 region is CASSEARNTGELFF. DNA of the CDR3: TGTGCCAGCAGTGAAGCCAGGAACACCGGGGAGCTGTTTTTT.

The chain carries TRBV4-3 and TRBJ2-7, with TRBD2 matching 13 bases. Germline V gives CDR1 LGHNA, CDR2 YSLEER. CDR3 length: 15 residues. The junction had 3 bases not matched to a gene; V was cut back by 4 bases and J by 3 bases. CDR3 sequence reads: CASSPTSGRDYEQYF. DNA for the CDR3: TGCGCCAGCAGCCCCACTAGCGGGAGGGACTACGAGCAGTACTTC.

The chain couples TRBV2 to TRBJ1-1; the D is unclear. Trimming left V 3 bases short and J 10 bases short, with 15 bases between. CDR3 length: 13 amino acids. Germline V gene data show CDR1 as SNHLY and CDR2 as FYNNEI. This chain's CDR3 is CASSEGDKIGAFF. The CDR3 coding sequence is TGTGCCAGCAGTGAGGGCGACAAGATCGGAGCTTTCTTT.

This chain joins TRBV6-5 and TRBJ2-7, with 8 nucleotides matching TRBD1. CDR1 is MNHEY and CDR2 is SVGAGI in the germline V gene. With 6 bases clipped from V and 3 bases from J, the junction kept 4 bases outside the gene matches. The CDR3 loop spans 13 amino acids. The CDR3 bases are TGTGCCAGCAGCCGACAGGGGTACTACGAGCAGTACTTC. Its protein is CASSRQGYYEQYF.

This clone was found a few times. This chain connects TRBV19 to TRBJ2-7; 9 bases line up with TRBD1. The CDR3 is 14 amino acids. The germline V gene has CDR1 LNHDA and CDR2 SQIVND (reference sequence). V was pared by 3 bases and J by 4 bases, with 4 bases of the junction left unmatched. DNA of the CDR3: TGTGCCAGTAGTATCTCACAGGGGGCTTACGAGCAGTACTTC. Translating gives CASSISQGAYEQYF.

The chain carries TRBV4-1 and TRBJ2-4; D remains ambiguous. The CDR3 spans 14 residues. The germline V gene encodes CDR1 MGHRA and CDR2 YSYEKL. Trimming pared 0 bases from V and 4 bases from J, leaving 7 bases between. CDR3 region: CASSQDRGKNIQYF. DNA of the CDR3: TGCGCCAGCAGCCAAGACAGAGGAAAAAACATTCAGTACTTC.

The J gene is TRBJ1-2, the V gene TRBV5-6; 7 nucleotides align to TRBD1. The V gene's germline CDR1 is SGHDT and CDR2 YYEEEE. The CDR3 has 14 amino acids. The V segment lost 4 bases and the J segment 4 bases; nucleotides outside the gene matches: 7. DNA of the CDR3: TGTGCCAGCAGCCGGGACAGATCGACCTATGGCTACACCTTC. Translating it yields CASSRDRSTYGYTF.

The rearrangement links TRBV6-5 to TRBJ2-3; no reliable D call. CDR3 size: 15 residues. V was clipped by 5 bases and J by 3 bases, with 15 bases between them. Germline-derived CDR1 and CDR2 are MNHEY and SVGAGI. The CDR3 DNA reads TGTGCCAGCAGTCTCACCGCCGCAGTTACAGATACGCAGTATTTT. It codes for CASSLTAAVTDTQYF.

The chain joins TRBV19 to TRBJ2-7, with a possible D match to TRBD1 (6 bases). The CDR3 has 15 amino acids. The ends were cut back, 4 bases at V and 2 bases at J, with 15 bases in the middle. The germline V gene has CDR1 LNHDA and CDR2 SQIVND (reference sequence). CDR3 sequence reads: CASSSFIRGTYEQYF. The CDR3 DNA reads TGTGCCAGTAGTAGCTTCATCAGGGGTACCTACGAGCAGTACTTC.

This chain joins TRBV15 and TRBJ2-5, with D possibly TRBD1 on 5 matching bases. This CDR3 contains 16 residues. Germline CDR1 is LNHNV and CDR2 is YYDKDF (reference sequence). V was trimmed by 1 base and J by 1 base, leaving 13 bases between them. CDR3: CATSRGSWGPQETQYF. The CDR3 region has the DNA TGTGCCACCAGCAGAGGTAGCTGGGGCCCCCAAGAGACCCAGTACTTC.

The chain couples TRBV5-1 to TRBJ2-7, with D perhaps TRBD2 (5 bases). V was shortened by 0 bases and J by 1 base, with 11 bases between the two germline ends. Germline values: CDR1 SGHRS, CDR2 YFSETQ. The CDR3 spans 15 residues. The CDR3, as DNA: TGCGCCAGCAGCTTGGACGCTAGCCGGTCCTACGAGCAGTACTTC. It encodes CASSLDASRSYEQYF.

The V call is TRBV28, the J call TRBJ1-1, with D possibly being TRBD1 (6 bases). V was trimmed by 4 bases and J by 0 bases, leaving 12 bases between them. The CDR3 covers 15 residues. Per the germline V gene, CDR1 is MDHEN and CDR2 is SYDVKM. The CDR3: CASSYRATMNTEAFF. In DNA form, the CDR3 reads TGTGCCAGCAGTTACAGGGCTACAATGAACACTGAAGCTTTCTTT.

The count of this clone is one. The V and J genes are TRBV7-8 and TRBJ2-7; TRBD1 agrees at 9 bases. The CDR3 is 15 residues long. Trimming cost V 3 bases and J 1 base; bases outside gene matches: 4. Germline CDR1 SGHVS, CDR2 FQNEAQ. CDR3 bases: TGTGCCAGCAGCTTCGGGACAGGGAATTCCTACGAGCAGTACTTC. It is translated as CASSFGTGNSYEQYF.

Only a few counts were recorded for this clone. The chain employs TRBV5-1 and TRBJ2-5, with TRBD2 identical over 9 bases. Losses at the gene ends were 2 bases for V and 5 bases for J; bases not matched to a gene: 10. This CDR3 contains 16 residues. Per germline, CDR1 SGHRS and CDR2 YFSETQ. This CDR3 is CASSFGLAYGEETQYF. CDR3 DNA: TGCGCCAGCAGCTTCGGACTAGCGTATGGGGAGGAGACCCAGTACTTC.